A single T cell receptor beta chain is shown here with its context. This specimen comes from a study of T-cell reconstitution after alpha-beta-depleted transplantation in children. V dropped 7 bases and J dropped 0 bases, with 15 bases sitting between them. CDR3 length: 15 amino acids. Per germline, CDR1 MGHRA and CDR2 YSYEKL. Molecular barcoding with unique molecular identifiers was used for the TCRbeta library. From the PCR reads, TCRdb called clonotypes with MiXCR, one entry per CDR3 protein. The sample contains about 400,000 distinct CDR3 sequences, roughly 22% of which appear only once. This chain joins TRBV4-1 and TRBJ1-1, with unresolved D. Material: PBMCs from the stem cell graft donor, obtained from the stem cell graft. This sequence originates from a human donor who donated a stem cell graft to a child with acute myeloid leukemia. This chain's CDR3 is CASNGGWRMNTEAFF. The CDR3 coding sequence is TGCGCCAGCAATGGTGGCTGGAGGATGAACACTGAAGCTTTCTTT.